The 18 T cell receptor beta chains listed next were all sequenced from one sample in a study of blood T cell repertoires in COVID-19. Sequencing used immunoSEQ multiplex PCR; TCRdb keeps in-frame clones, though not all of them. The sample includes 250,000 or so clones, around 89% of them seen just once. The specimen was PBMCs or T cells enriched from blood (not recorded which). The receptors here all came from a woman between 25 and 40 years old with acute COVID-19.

For the CDR3, the DNA is TGTGCCAGTAGTATAGATCGGGGGGCGCGTGGCTACACCTTC. This gives the protein CASSIDRGARGYTF. The chain joins TRBV19 to TRBJ1-2; D may be TRBD1 (6 bases). V was trimmed by 0 bases and J by 7 bases, leaving 12 bases between them. Germline-derived CDR1 and CDR2 are LNHDA and SQIVND (reference sequence). The CDR3 length is 14 residues.

This chain's CDR3 is CASRAGFSYEQYF. The CDR3 DNA is TGTGCCAGCAGGGCAGGTTTCTCCTACGAGCAGTACTTC. V is TRBV6-5 and J is TRBJ2-7; D not certain. Germline CDR1 and CDR2: MNHEY and SVGAGI. The CDR3 contains 13 residues. With 6 bases removed from V and 0 bases from J, the gap between germline ends came to 9 bases.

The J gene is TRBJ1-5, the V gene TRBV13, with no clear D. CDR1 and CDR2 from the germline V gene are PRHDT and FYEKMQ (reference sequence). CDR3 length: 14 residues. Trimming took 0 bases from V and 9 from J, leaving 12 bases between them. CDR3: CASSLGGLRGPQHF. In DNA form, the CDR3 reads TGTGCCAGCAGCTTAGGAGGCTTACGAGGGCCCCAGCATTTT. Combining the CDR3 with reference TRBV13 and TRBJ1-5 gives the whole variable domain AAGVIQSPRHLIKEKRETATLKCYPIPRHDTVYWYQQGPGQDPQFLISFYEKMQSDKGSIPDRFSAQQFSDYHSELNMSSLELGDSALYFCASSLGGLRGPQHFGDGTRLSIL.

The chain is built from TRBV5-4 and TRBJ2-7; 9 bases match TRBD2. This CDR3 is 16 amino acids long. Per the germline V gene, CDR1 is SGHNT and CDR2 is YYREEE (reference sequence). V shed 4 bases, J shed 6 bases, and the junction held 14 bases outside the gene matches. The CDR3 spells CASSAAAGGRAAEQYF. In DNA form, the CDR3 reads TGTGCCAGCAGCGCCGCCGCGGGAGGGAGGGCCGCCGAGCAGTACTTC.

The CDR3, as DNA: TGTGCCAGCGCGACGGGGGGAGAGGTCGTCAATCAGCCCCAGCATTTT. Translating it yields CASATGGEVVNQPQHF. This chain uses TRBV2 with TRBJ1-5; D perhaps matches TRBD1 (5 bases). Trimming shortened V by 8 bases and J by 3 bases, and 20 bases separated the two germline ends. There are 16 residues in the CDR3. Germline CDR1 reads SNHLY; CDR2 reads FYNNEI.

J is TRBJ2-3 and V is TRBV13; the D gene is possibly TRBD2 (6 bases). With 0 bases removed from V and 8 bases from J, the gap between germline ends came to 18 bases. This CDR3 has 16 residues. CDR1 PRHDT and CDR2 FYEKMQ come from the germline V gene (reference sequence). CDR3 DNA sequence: TGTGCCAGCAGCTTAGGACTAGCTGTCGTGGATGGTACGCAGTATTTT. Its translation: CASSLGLAVVDGTQYF.

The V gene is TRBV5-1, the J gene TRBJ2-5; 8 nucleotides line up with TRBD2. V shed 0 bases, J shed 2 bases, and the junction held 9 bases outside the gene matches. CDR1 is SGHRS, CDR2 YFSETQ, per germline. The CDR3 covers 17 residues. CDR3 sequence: CASSLARLAGRQETQYF. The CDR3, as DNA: TGCGCCAGCAGCTTGGCCAGGCTAGCGGGCCGACAAGAGACCCAGTACTTC.

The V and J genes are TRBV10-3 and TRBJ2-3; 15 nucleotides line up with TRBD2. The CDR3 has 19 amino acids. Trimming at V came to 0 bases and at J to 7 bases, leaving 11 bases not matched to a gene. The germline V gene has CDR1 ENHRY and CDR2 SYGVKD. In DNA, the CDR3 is TGTGCCATCAGTGAGTCTACCCCGGGACTAGCGGGAGGAAGGAATACGCAGTATTTT. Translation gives CAISESTPGLAGGRNTQYF.

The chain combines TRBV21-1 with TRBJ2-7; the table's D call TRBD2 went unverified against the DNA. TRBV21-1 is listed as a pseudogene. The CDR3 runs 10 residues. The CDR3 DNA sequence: TGTGCCAGCACCGACCCGGGAGAGTACTTC. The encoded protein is CASTDPGEYF.

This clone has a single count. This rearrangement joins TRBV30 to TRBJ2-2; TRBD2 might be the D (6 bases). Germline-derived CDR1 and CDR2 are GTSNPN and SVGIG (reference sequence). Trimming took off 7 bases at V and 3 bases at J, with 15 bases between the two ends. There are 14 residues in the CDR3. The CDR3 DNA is TGTGCCTCCTCTCGGGGGATCCACACCGGGGAGCTGTTTTTT. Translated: CASSRGIHTGELFF. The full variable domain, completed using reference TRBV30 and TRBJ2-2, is SQTIHQWPATLVQPVGSPLSLECTVEGTSNPNLYWYRQAAGRGLQLLFYSVGIGQISSEVPQNLSASRPQDRQFILSSKKLLLSDSGFYLCASSRGIHTGELFFGEGSRLTVL.

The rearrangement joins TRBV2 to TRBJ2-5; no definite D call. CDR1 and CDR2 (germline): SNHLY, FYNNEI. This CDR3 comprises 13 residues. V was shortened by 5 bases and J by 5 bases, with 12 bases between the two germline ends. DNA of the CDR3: TGTGCCAGCAGTATTCGGAGCCGGGAGACCCAGTACTTC. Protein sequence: CASSIRSRETQYF.

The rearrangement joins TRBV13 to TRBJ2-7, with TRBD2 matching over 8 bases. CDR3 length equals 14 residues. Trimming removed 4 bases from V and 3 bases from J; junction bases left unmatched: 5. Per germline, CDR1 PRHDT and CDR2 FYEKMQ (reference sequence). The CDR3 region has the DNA TGTGCCAGCAGCTCCGGACTAGCACTCTACGAGCAGTACTTC. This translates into CASSSGLALYEQYF.

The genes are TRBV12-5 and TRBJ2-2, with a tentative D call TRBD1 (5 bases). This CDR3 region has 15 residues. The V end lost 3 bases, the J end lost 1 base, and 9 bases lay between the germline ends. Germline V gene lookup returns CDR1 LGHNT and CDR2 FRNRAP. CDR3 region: CASGLWQGNTGELFF. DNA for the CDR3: TGTGCTAGTGGTTTATGGCAGGGGAACACCGGGGAGCTGTTTTTT.

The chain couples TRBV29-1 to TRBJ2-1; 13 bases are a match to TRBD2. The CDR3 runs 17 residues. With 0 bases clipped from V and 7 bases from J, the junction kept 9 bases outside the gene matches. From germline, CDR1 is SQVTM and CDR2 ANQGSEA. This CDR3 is CSVEDLGLAGEANEQFF. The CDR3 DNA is TGCAGCGTTGAAGATTTAGGACTAGCGGGGGAAGCTAATGAGCAGTTCTTC.

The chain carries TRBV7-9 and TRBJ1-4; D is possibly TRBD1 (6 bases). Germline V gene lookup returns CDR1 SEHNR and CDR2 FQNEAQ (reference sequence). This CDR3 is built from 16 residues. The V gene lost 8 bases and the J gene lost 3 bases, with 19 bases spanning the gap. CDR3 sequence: CASLNTRGPANEKLFF. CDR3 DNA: TGTGCCAGCTTGAACACCAGGGGTCCTGCTAATGAAAAACTGTTTTTT.

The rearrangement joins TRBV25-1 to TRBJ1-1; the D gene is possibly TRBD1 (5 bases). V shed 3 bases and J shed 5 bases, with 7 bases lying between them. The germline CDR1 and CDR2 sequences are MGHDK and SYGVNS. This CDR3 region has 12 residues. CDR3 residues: CASSEGPTEAFF. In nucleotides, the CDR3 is TGTGCCAGCAGTGAGGGGCCGACTGAAGCTTTCTTT.

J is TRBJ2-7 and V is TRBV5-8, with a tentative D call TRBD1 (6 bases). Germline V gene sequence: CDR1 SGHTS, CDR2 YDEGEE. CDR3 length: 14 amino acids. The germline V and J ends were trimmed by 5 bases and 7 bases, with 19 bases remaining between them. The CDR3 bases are TGTGCCAGCAGTTTACAGCACAGGGAAGGGGAGCAGTACTTC. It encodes CASSLQHREGEQYF. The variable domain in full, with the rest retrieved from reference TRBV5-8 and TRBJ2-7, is EAGVTQSPTHLIKTRGQQATLRCSPISGHTSVYWYQQALGLGLQFLLWYDEGEERNRGNFPPRFSGRQFPNYSSELNVNALELEDSALYLCASSLQHREGEQYFGPGTRLTVT.

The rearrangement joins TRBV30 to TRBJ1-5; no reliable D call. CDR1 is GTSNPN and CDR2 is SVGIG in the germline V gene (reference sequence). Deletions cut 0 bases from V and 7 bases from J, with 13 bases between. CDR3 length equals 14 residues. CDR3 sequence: CAWSVRRAYQPQHF. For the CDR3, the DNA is TGTGCCTGGAGTGTACGGAGGGCCTACCAGCCCCAGCATTTT.